This TCR beta chain was recorded in a study of blood T cells in healthy people across ages. Notes on the study in general: Higher diversity, along with more naive CD4+ cells, distinguished long-lived donors from aged donors. Getting older went along with TCR beta diversity per million T cells dropping roughly linearly.

As to this clonotype: The antigen is unknown. A much bigger clone sits one base away, suggesting this may be a read error.

Then a second PCR, running roughly 7 to 11 cycles, was carried out with a sample-barcoded 5' primer and a J-beta primer mix. TCRdb reprocessed the 5' RACE reads with MiXCR, giving one entry per CDR3 protein. The data show 1,500,000 or so distinct CDR3 sequences, roughly 64% seen once. No fewer than 5.5 micrograms of total RNA were isolated from every sample. The CDR3 length is 16 residues. Trimming pared 4 bases from V and 5 bases from J, leaving 22 bases between. Germline CDR1 reads DFQATT; CDR2 reads SNEGSKA (reference sequence). The chain links TRBV20-1 to TRBJ2-3; D might be TRBD2 (5 bases). Sequencing used blood. This TCR derives from a young man in good health. The CDR3 protein is CSAIPELVSLRDTQYF. The CDR3 DNA is TGCAGTGCTATCCCCGAACTAGTCTCGCTTCGAGATACGCAGTATTTT.